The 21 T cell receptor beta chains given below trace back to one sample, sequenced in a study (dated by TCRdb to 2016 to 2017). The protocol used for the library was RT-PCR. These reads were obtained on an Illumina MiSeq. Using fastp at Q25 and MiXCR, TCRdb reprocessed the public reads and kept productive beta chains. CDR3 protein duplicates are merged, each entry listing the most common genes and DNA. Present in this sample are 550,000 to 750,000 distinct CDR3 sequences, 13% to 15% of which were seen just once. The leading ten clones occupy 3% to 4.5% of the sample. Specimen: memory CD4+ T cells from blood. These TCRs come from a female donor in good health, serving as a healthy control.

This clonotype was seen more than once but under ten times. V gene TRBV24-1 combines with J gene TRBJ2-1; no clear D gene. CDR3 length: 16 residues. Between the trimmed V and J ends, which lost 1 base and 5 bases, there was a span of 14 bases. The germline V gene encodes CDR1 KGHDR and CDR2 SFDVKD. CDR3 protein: CATSDFGIAGHNEQFF. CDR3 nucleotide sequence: TGTGCCACCAGTGATTTTGGTATCGCAGGCCACAATGAGCAGTTCTTC.

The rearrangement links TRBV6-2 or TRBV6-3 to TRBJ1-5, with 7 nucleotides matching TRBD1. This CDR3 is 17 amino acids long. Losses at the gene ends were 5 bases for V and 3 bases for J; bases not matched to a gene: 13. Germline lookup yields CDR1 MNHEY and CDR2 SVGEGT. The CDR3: CASSRPDRVEHNQPQHF. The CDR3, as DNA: TGTGCCAGCAGTCGCCCCGACAGGGTCGAACACAATCAGCCCCAGCATTTT.

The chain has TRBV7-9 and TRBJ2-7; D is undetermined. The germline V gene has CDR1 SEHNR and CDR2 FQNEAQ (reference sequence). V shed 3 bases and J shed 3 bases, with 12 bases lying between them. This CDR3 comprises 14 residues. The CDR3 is CASSFVQSYYEQYF. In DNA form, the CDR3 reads TGTGCCAGCAGCTTCGTACAGTCTTACTACGAGCAGTACTTC.

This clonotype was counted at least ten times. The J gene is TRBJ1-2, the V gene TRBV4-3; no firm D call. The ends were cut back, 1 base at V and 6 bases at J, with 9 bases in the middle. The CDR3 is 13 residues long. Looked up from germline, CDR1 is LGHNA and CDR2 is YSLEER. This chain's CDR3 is CASSQGQLHGYTF. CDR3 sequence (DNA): TGCGCCAGCAGCCAAGGCCAGTTGCATGGCTACACCTTC.

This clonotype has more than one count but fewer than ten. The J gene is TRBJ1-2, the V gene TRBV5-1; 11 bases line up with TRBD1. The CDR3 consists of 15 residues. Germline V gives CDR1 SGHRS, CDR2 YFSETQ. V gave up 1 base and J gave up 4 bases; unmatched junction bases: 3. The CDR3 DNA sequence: TGCGCCAGCAGCTTGATCGGACAGGGGGCCTATGGCTACACCTTC. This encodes CASSLIGQGAYGYTF.

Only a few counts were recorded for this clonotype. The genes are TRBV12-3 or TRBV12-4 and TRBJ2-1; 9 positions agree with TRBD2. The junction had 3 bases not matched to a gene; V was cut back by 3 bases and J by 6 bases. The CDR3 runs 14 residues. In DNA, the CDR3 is TGTGCCAGCAGTTTGCGGGAGGGCCCCAATGAGCAGTTCTTC. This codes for CASSLREGPNEQFF.

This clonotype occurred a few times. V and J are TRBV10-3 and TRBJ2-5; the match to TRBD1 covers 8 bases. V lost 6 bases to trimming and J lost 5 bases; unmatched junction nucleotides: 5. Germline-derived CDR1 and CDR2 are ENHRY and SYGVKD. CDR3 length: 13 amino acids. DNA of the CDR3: TGTGCCATCAGGGACAGGGTTGGGGAGACCCAGTACTTC. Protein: CAIRDRVGETQYF.

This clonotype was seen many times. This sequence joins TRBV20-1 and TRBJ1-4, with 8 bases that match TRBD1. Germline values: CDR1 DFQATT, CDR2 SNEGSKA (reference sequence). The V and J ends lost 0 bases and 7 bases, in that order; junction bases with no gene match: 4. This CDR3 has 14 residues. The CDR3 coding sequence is TGCAGTGCTAGAGAAAGGACAGGGACTGAAAAACTGTTTTTT. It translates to CSARERTGTEKLFF.

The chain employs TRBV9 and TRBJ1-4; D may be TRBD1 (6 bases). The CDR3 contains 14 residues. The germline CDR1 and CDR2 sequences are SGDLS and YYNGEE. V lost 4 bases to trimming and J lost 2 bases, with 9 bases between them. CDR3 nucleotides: TGTGCCAGCAGCTGGGACACGACTAATGAAAAACTGTTTTTT. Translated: CASSWDTTNEKLFF.

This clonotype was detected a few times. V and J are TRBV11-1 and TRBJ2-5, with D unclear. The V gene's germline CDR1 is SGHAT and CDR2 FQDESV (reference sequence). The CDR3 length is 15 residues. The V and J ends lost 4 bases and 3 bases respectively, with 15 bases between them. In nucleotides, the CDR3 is TGTGCCAGCAGCTGGATACCGGGCCGGGAAGAGACCCAGTACTTC. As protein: CASSWIPGREETQYF.

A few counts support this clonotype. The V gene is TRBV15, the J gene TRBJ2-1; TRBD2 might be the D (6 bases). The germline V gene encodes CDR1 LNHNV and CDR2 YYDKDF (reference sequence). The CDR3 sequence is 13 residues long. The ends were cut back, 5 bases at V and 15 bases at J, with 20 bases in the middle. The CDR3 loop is CATSGSPRDSRFF. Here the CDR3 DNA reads TGTGCCACCAGCGGTAGTCCTAGGGACTCCAGGTTCTTC.

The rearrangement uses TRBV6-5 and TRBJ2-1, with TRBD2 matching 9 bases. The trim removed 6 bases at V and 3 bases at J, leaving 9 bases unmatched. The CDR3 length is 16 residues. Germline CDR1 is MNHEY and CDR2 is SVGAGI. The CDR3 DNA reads TGTGCCAGCAGCCGCTGGCGACTAGCGGACTACAATGAGCAGTTCTTC. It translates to CASSRWRLADYNEQFF.

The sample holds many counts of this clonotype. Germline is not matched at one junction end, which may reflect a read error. CDR3: CSAREGMNTEAFF. Written as DNA, the CDR3 is TGCAGCGCTAGGGAAGGAATGAACACTGAAGCTTTCTTT. This sequence joins TRBV20-1 and TRBJ1-1; D uncertain. CDR1 DFQATT and CDR2 SNEGSKA come from the germline V gene (reference sequence). The CDR3 spans 13 residues.

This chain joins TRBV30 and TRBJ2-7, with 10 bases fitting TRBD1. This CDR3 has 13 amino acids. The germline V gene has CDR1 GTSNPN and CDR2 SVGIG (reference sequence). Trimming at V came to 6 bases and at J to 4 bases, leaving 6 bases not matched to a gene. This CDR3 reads CACNDRGRYEQYF. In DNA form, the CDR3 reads TGTGCCTGTAACGACAGGGGGCGATACGAGCAGTACTTC.

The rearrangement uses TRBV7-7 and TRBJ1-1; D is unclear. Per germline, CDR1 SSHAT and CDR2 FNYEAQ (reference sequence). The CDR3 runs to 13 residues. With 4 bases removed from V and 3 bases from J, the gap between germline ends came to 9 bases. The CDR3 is CASSSRLYTEAFF. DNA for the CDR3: TGTGCCAGCAGCTCTCGACTCTACACTGAAGCTTTCTTT.

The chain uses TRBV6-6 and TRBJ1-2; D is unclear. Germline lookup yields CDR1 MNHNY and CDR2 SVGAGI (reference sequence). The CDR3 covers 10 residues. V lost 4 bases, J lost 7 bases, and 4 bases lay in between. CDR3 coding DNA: TGTGCCAGCAGTTCTGGTGGCTACACCTTC. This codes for CASSSGGYTF.

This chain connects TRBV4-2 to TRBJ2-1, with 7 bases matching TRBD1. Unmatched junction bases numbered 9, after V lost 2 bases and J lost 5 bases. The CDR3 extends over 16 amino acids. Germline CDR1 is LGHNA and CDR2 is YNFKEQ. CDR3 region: CASSQKRQGGHNEQFF. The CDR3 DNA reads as TGTGCCAGCAGCCAAAAAAGACAGGGTGGCCACAATGAGCAGTTCTTC.

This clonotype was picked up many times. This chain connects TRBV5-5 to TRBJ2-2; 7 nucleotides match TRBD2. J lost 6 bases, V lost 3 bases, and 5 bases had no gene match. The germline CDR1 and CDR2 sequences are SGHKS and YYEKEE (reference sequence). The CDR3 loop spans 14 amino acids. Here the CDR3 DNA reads TGTGCCAGCAGCTCCATAGCGGGTCCCGGGGAGCTGTTTTTT. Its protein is CASSSIAGPGELFF.

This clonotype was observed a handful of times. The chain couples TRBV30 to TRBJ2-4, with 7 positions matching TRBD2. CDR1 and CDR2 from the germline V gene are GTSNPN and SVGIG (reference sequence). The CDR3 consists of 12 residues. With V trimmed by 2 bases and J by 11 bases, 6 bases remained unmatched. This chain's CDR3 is CAWSNSGRVQYF. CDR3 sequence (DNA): TGTGCCTGGAGTAATAGCGGGCGGGTTCAGTACTTC.

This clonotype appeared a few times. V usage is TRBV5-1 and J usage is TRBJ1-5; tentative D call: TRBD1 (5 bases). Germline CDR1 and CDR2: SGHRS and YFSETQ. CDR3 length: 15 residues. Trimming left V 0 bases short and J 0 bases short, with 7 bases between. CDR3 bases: TGCGCCAGCAGCTTGGGACAGTTTAGCAATCAGCCCCAGCATTTT. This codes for CASSLGQFSNQPQHF.

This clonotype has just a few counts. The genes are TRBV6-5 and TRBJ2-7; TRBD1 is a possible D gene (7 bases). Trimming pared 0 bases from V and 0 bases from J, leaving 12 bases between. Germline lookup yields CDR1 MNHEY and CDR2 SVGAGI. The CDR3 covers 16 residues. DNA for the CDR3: TGTGCCAGCAGTTACTCGGGCAGGGGGGCCTCCTACGAGCAGTACTTC. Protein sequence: CASSYSGRGASYEQYF.